Below, 8 T cell receptor beta chains from the same sample are listed, as sequenced in a study of PD-1 blockade in classical Hodgkin lymphoma. Time point meaning: cycle 4 day 1 (C4D1), after 6 weeks of nivolumab. Every one of the patients relapsed after autologous stem cell transplantation (brentuximab vedotin exposure was variable). The table came from immunoSEQ multiplex PCR; TCRdb's copy has only in-frame clones and leaves some out. The data show tens of thousands of clones, about 85% seen once. Specimen: peripheral blood mononuclear cells (PBMCs), collected before the fourth cycle of nivolumab. The receptors derive from a human donor with classical Hodgkin lymphoma.

The rearrangement uses TRBV10-1 and TRBJ2-1; 11 bases agree with TRBD1. V was clipped by 3 bases and J by 0 bases; unmatched bases: 7. Per germline, CDR1 WNHNN and CDR2 SYGVQD (reference sequence). The length of the CDR3 is 18 residues. The CDR3 sequence is CASSEGQGAQSSYNEQFF. For the CDR3, the DNA is TGCGCCAGCAGTGAAGGACAGGGGGCCCAGAGCTCCTACAATGAGCAGTTCTTC.

The table lists this clone with a few counts. Written as DNA, the CDR3 is TGCGCCAGCAGCTTCTCCGGGACCGGGGAGCTGTTTTTT. Its translation: CASSFSGTGELFF. This sequence joins TRBV5-1 and TRBJ2-2; no clear D. Trimming cost V 2 bases and J 5 bases, with 7 bases left between them. CDR3 length: 13 residues. CDR1 SGHRS and CDR2 YFSETQ come from the germline V gene.

V and J are TRBV5-1 and TRBJ2-5; D is uncertain. Germline CDR1 SGHRS, CDR2 YFSETQ. This CDR3 comprises 14 residues. The V end was cut by 0 bases, the J end by 0 bases, with 6 bases between. Written as DNA, the CDR3 is TGCGCCAGCAGCTTGGCCGGGTACCAAGAGACCCAGTACTTC. This translates into CASSLAGYQETQYF.

V usage is TRBV18 and J usage is TRBJ1-1; weak D call: TRBD1 (5 bases). Looked up from germline, CDR1 is KGHSH and CDR2 is LQKENI. The CDR3 runs to 14 residues. Trimming left V 3 bases short and J 5 bases short, with 13 bases between. This CDR3 is CASSPLREGTEAFF. For the CDR3, the DNA is TGTGCCAGCTCACCCCTCAGGGAAGGAACTGAAGCTTTCTTT.

In nucleotides, the CDR3 is TGTGCCAGCAGCTCCTTAGTCTGGGGGGACACTGAAGCTTTCTTT. This sequence encodes CASSSLVWGDTEAFF. The chain employs TRBV5-6 and TRBJ1-1, with TRBD1 as a possible D gene (5 bases). The CDR3 contains 15 residues. Trimming took off 3 bases at V and 3 bases at J, with 15 bases between the two ends. Looked up from germline, CDR1 is SGHDT and CDR2 is YYEEEE.

The chain uses TRBV7-2 and TRBJ2-6; D gene unclear. CDR3 length: 16 amino acids. The germline V and J ends were trimmed by 7 bases and 0 bases, with 13 bases remaining between them. Germline V gives CDR1 SGHTA, CDR2 FQGNSA. The CDR3 spells CASTGPPLSGANVLTF. The CDR3 DNA follows: TGTGCCAGCACCGGCCCCCCTCTCTCTGGGGCCAACGTCCTGACTTTC.

This clone was seen just once. The chain uses TRBV30 and TRBJ2-3; D gene ambiguous. This CDR3 has 13 amino acids. Germline-derived CDR1 and CDR2 are GTSNPN and SVGIG (reference sequence). V was trimmed by 2 bases and J by 1 base, leaving 7 bases between them. CDR3 coding DNA: TGTGCCTGGAGTACATTTGGCACAGATACGCAGTATTTT. This codes for CAWSTFGTDTQYF.

The chain employs TRBV7-9 and TRBJ1-1; tentative D call: TRBD1 (5 bases). The CDR3 consists of 15 residues. V lost 5 bases to trimming and J lost 7 bases, with 20 bases between them. The germline V gene encodes CDR1 SEHNR and CDR2 FQNEAQ (reference sequence). The CDR3 is CASSLTGGAGIEAFF. The CDR3 DNA reads as TGTGCCAGCAGCCTCACCGGTGGGGCCGGTATTGAAGCTTTCTTT.